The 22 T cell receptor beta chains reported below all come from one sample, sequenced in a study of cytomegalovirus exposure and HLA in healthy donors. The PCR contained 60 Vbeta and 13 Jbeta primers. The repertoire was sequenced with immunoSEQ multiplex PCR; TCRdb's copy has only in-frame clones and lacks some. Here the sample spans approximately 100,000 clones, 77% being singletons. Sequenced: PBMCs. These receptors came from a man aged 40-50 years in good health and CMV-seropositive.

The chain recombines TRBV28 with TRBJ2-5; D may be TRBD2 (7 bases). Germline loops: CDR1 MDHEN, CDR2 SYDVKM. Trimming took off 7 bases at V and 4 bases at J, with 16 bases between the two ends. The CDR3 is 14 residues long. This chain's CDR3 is CASTPGGVPETQYF. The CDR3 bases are TGTGCCAGCACCCCGGGGGGCGTCCCAGAGACCCAGTACTTC.

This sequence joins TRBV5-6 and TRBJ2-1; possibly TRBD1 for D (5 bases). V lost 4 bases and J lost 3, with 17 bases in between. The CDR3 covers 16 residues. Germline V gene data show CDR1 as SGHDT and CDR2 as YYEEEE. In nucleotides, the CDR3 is TGTGCCAGCAGCCCCAGACAGATCCTAATCTACAATGAGCAGTTCTTC. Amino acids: CASSPRQILIYNEQFF.

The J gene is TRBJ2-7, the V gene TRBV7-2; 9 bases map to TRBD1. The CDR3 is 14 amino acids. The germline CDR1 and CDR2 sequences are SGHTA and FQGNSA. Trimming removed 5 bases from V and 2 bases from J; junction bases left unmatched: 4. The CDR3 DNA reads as TGTGCCAGCAGCCCCCGGGACAGGGCCTACGAGCAGTACTTC. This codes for CASSPRDRAYEQYF. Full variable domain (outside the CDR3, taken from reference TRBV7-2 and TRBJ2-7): GAGVSQSPSNKVTEKGKDVELRCDPISGHTALYWYRQSLGQGLEFLIYFQGNSAPDKSGLPSDRFSAERTGGSVSTLTIQRTQQEDSAVYLCASSPRDRAYEQYFGPGTRLTVT.

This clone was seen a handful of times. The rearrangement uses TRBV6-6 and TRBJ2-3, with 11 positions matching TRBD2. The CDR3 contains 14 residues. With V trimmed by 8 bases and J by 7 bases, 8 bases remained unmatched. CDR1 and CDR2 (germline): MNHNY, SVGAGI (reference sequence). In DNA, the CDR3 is TGTGCCAGCCTAGCGGGGGGCCAGGGGTATACGCAGTATTTT. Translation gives CASLAGGQGYTQYF.

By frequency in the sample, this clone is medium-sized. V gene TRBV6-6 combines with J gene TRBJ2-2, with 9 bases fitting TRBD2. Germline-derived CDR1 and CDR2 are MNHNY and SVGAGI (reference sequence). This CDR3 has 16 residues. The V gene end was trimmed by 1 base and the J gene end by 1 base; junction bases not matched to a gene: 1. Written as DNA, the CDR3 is TGTGCCAGCAGTTACTTACTAGCGGGGAACACCGGGGAGCTGTTTTTT. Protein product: CASSYLLAGNTGELFF.

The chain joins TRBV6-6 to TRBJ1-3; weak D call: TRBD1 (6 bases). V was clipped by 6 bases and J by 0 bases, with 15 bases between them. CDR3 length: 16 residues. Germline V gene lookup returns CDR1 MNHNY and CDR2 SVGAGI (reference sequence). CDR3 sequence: CASRVPDSDSGNTIYF. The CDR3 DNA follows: TGTGCCAGCAGGGTACCGGACAGCGACTCTGGAAACACCATATATTTT.

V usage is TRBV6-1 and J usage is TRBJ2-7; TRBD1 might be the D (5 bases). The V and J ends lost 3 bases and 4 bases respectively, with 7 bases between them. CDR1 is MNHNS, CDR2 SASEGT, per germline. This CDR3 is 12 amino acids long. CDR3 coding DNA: TGTGCCAGCAGTGAGCAGGGTTACGAGCAGTACTTC. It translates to CASSEQGYEQYF.

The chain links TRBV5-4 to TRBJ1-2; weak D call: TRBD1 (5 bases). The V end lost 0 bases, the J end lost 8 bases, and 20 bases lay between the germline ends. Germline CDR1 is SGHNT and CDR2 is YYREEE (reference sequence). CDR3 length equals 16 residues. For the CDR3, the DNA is TGTGCCAGCAGCTTGGATTTCAGGGAAGGGGTACGAGGCTACACCTTC. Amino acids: CASSLDFREGVRGYTF.

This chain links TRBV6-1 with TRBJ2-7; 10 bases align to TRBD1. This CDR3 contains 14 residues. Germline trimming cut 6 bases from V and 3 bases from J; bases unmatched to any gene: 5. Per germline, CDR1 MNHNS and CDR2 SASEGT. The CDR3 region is CASSKTGGVYEQYF. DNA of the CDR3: TGTGCCAGCAGCAAGACAGGGGGCGTCTACGAGCAGTACTTC.

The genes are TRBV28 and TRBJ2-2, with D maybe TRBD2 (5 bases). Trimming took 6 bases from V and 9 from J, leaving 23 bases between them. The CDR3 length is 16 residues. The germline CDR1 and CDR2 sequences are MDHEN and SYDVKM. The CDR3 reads CASSTPDYSSGRELFF. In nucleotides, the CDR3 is TGTGCCAGCAGCACACCAGACTACTCCTCTGGCCGGGAGCTGTTTTTT.

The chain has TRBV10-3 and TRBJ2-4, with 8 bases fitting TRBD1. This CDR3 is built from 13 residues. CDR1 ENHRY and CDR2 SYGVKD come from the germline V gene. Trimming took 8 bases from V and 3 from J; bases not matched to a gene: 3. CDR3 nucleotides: TGTGCCATCGGGGGGACAGGCAAAAACATTCAGTACTTC. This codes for CAIGGTGKNIQYF.

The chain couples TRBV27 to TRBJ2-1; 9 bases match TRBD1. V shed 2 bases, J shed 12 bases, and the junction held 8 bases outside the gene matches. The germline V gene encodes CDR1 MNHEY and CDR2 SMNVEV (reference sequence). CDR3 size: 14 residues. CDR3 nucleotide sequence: TGTGCCAGCAGTTTACTCAGGACAGGGGATGGGCAGTTCTTC. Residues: CASSLLRTGDGQFF.

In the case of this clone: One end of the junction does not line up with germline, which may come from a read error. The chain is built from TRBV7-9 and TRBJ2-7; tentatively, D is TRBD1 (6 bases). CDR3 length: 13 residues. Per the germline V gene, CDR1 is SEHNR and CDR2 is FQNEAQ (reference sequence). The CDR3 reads CSSSAQGTYEQYF. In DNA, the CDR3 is TGTTCCAGCAGCGCACAGGGTACCTACGAGCAGTACTTC.

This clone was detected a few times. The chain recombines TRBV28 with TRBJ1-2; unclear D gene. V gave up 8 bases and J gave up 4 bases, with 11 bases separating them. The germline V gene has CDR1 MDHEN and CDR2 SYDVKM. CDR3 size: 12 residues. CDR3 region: CASSEVAYGYTF. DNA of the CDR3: TGTGCCAGCTCCGAGGTCGCCTATGGCTACACCTTC.

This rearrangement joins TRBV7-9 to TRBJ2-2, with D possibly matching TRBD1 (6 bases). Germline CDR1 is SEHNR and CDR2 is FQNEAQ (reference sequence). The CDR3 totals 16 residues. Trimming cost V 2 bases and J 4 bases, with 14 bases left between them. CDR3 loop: CASSLSYQGSTGELFF. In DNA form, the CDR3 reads TGTGCCAGCAGCTTATCGTATCAGGGGAGCACCGGGGAGCTGTTTTTT.

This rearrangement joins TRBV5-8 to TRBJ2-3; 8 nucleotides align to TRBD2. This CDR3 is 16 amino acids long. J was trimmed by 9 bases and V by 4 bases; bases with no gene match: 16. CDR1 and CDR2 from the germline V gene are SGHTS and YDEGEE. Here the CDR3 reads CASSHPAGALSATQYF. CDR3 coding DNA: TGTGCCAGCAGCCACCCAGCGGGGGCCCTTTCAGCGACGCAGTATTTT.

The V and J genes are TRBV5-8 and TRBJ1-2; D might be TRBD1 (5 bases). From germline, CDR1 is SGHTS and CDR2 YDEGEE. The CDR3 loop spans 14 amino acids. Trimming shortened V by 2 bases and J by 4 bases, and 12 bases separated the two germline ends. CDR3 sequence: CASSFSSQAYGYTF. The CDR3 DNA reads TGTGCCAGCAGCTTTTCGTCACAGGCCTATGGCTACACCTTC. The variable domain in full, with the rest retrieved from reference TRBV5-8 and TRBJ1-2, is EAGVTQSPTHLIKTRGQQATLRCSPISGHTSVYWYQQALGLGLQFLLWYDEGEERNRGNFPPRFSGRQFPNYSSELNVNALELEDSALYLCASSFSSQAYGYTFGSGTRLTVV.

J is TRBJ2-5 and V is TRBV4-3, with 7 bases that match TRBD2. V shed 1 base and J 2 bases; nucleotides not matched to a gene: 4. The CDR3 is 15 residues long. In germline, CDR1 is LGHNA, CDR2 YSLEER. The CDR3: CASSQVIGGQETQYF. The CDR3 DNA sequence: TGCGCCAGCAGCCAAGTGATCGGGGGGCAAGAGACCCAGTACTTC.

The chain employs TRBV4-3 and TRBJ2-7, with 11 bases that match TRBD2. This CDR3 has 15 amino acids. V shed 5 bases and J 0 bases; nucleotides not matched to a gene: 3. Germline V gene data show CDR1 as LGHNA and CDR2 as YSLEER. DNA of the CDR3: TGCGCCAGCAGCTCCGGGACTAGCGGCTCCTACGAGCAGTACTTC. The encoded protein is CASSSGTSGSYEQYF.

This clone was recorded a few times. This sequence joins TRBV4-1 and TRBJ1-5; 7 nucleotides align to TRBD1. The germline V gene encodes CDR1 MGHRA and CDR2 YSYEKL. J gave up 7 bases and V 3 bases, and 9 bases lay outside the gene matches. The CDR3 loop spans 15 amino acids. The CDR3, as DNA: TGCGCCAGCAGCCATCCGACAGGGTCCCACCAGCCCCAGCATTTT. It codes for CASSHPTGSHQPQHF.

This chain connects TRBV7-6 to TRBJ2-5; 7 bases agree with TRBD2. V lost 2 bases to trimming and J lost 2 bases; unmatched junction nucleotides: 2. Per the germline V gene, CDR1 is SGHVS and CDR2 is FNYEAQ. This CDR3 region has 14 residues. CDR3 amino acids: CASSLLGGQETQYF. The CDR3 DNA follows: TGTGCCAGCAGCTTATTGGGGGGGCAAGAGACCCAGTACTTC. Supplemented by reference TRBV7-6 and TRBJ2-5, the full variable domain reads GAGVSQSPRYKVTKRGQDVALRCDPISGHVSLYWYRQALGQGPEFLTYFNYEAQQDKSGLPNDRFSAERPEGSISTLTIQRTEQRDSAMYRCASSLLGGQETQYFGPGTRLLVL.

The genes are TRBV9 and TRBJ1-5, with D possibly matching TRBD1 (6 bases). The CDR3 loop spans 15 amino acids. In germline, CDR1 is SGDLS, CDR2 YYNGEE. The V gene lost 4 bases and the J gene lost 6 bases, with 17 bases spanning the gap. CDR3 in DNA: TGTGCCAGCAGCTCGTTGGGGGCGCTGGGTCAGCCCCAGCATTTT. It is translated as CASSSLGALGQPQHF.